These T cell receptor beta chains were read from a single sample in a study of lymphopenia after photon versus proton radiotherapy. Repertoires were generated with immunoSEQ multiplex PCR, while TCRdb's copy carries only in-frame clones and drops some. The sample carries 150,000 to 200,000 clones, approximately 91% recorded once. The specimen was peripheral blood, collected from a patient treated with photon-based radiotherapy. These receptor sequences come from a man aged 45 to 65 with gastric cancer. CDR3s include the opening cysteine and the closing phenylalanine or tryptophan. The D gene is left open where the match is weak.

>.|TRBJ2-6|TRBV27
CASSLSGANVLTF
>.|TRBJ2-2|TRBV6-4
CASSDKTVGELFF
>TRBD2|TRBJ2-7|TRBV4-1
CASSQSSTSGSSYEQYF
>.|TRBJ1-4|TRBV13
CASCEGGRDEKLFF
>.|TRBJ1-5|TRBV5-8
CASSGGMSNQPQHF
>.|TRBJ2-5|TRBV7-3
CASSPGGARETQYF
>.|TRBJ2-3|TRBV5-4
CASTWDSLPPQYF
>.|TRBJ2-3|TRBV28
CASRPRGEVTDTQYF
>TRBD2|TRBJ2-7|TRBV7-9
CASSQVASGRAYEQYF
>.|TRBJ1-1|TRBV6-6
CASTPNTEAFF
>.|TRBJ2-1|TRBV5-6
CASSLRPQEQFF
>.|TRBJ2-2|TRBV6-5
CASSYEITGELFF
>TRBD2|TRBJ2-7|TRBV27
CATRTSAFDEQYF
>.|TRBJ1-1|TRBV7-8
CASSLAGSRNTEAFF
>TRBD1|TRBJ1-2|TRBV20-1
CSATGGHGYTF
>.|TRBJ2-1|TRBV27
CASSASDWQFF
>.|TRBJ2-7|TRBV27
CASPTRGEDYEQYF
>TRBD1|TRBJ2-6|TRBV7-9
CASSSTGVTGANVLTF
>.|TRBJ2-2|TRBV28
CASSLVGIANTGELFF
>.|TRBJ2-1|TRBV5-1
CASSQAGRGGNEQFF
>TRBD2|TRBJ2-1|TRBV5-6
CASSWGLAGEQFF
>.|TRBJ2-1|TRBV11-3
CASSLASYNEQFF
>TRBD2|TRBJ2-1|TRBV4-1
CASSPLLAGDHEQFF
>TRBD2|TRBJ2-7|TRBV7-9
CASSLAGGSYEQYF
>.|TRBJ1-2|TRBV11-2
CASSRVGQIRNYGYTF
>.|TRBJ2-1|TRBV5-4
CASSRGTDIYNEQFF
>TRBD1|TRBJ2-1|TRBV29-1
CSVGQGYNEQFF
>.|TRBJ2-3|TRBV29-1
CSVQGIRGDTQYF
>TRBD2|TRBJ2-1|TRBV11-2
CASSPGTSGELYNEQFF
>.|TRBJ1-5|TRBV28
CASSFGGLGQPQHF
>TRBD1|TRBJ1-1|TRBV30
CAWRATGAGEAFF
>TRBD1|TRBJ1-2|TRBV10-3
CAIRPTGDELAGYTF
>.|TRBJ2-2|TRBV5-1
CASSSYTGELFF
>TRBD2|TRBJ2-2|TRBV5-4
CATAPYLAGGPGGELFF
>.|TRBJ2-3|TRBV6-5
CASSDYTDTQYF
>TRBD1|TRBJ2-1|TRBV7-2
CASSYDRGLEQFF
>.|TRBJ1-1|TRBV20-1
CSAGRKAEAFF
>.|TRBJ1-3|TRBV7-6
CASSLVGQFSGNTIYF
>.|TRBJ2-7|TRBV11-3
CASSPREGAYEQYF
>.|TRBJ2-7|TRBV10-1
CASSESSRYEQYF
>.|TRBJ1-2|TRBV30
CAWSQDEGYTF
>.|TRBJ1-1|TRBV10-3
CAIHSGQISTEAFF
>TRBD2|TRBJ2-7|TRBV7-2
CASSPRSGRPQYF